These 30 T cell receptor beta chains were sequenced from one sample in a study of T cell changes during pregnancy in multiple sclerosis (dated by TCRdb to about 2019). The library was obtained by the immunoSEQ multiplex PCR assay. TCRdb retrieved this table from immuneACCESS and kept in-frame rearrangements only. Not all clones are present; in checked studies, unresolved V genes account for under half, and no reason is known for the remainder. Recorded for this sample are about 50,000 clones; over 85% of them occurred a single time. About 0.37% of the sample goes to the ten largest clones. The specimen was CD4+ T cells from peripheral blood mononuclear cells, collected before pregnancy. The receptors shown here come from a female donor with multiple sclerosis, enrolled in a pregnancy study.

This rearrangement joins TRBV4-2 to TRBJ1-2, with TRBD1 matching over 7 bases. This CDR3 contains 14 residues. Germline assignment: CDR1 LGHNA and CDR2 YNFKEQ. Trimming took 4 bases from V and 7 from J; bases not matched to a gene: 9. The CDR3 is CASSLRQGDRGYTF. CDR3 nucleotide sequence: TGTGCCAGCAGCCTTAGACAGGGAGACCGTGGCTACACCTTC.

The genes are TRBV5-1 and TRBJ2-1; TRBD1 matches at 7 bases. In germline, CDR1 is SGHRS, CDR2 YFSETQ. There are 14 residues in the CDR3. V gave up 0 bases and J gave up 7 bases; unmatched junction bases: 4. The DNA for the CDR3 is TGCGCCAGCAGCTTGGAGAGGGGGCTGAATGAGCAGTTCTTC. This gives the protein CASSLERGLNEQFF.

The chain has TRBV7-9 and TRBJ2-3; 10 bases fit TRBD2. Germline CDR1 and CDR2: SEHNR and FQNEAQ (reference sequence). V lost 6 bases to trimming and J lost 6 bases; unmatched junction nucleotides: 6. The CDR3 is 14 amino acids. CDR3 amino acids: CASSLSGRLDTQYF. CDR3 nucleotides: TGTGCCAGCAGTCTTAGCGGGAGGTTGGATACGCAGTATTTT.

The rearrangement links TRBV5-1 to TRBJ2-1; 13 bases fit TRBD2. Per the germline V gene, CDR1 is SGHRS and CDR2 is YFSETQ. CDR3 length: 15 amino acids. Germline trimming cut 3 bases from V and 10 bases from J; bases unmatched to any gene: 7. The CDR3 spells CASSSRLAGGGEQFF. The CDR3 DNA is TGCGCCAGCAGCTCCCGACTAGCGGGAGGTGGAGAGCAGTTCTTC.

The chain combines TRBV2 with TRBJ2-1, with a weak D call TRBD1 (5 bases). Per the germline V gene, CDR1 is SNHLY and CDR2 is FYNNEI. Trimming stripped 4 bases from V and 4 bases from J, with 11 bases between. The CDR3 is 14 residues long. The CDR3 DNA sequence: TGTGCCAGCAGTGTGGGCAGGGTATACAATGAGCAGTTCTTC. Residues: CASSVGRVYNEQFF.

This chain connects TRBV7-9 to TRBJ2-1, with unresolved D. CDR3 size: 13 residues. The ends were cut back, 2 bases at V and 7 bases at J, with 9 bases in the middle. CDR1 SEHNR and CDR2 FQNEAQ come from the germline V gene (reference sequence). As DNA, the CDR3 is TGTGCCAGCAGCTTAACTTCCGTTAATGAGCAGTTCTTC. Its protein is CASSLTSVNEQFF.

The chain employs TRBV6-5 and TRBJ2-2, with D uncertain. V shed 7 bases and J shed 4 bases, with 4 bases lying between them. Germline assignment: CDR1 MNHEY and CDR2 SVGAGI. This CDR3 has 11 amino acids. CDR3 nucleotides: TGTGCCAGCACGGGCACCGGGGAGCTGTTTTTT. This codes for CASTGTGELFF.

The V and J genes are TRBV11-2 and TRBJ1-3, with 12 nucleotides matching TRBD1. Per germline, CDR1 SGHAT and CDR2 FQNNGV. The CDR3 contains 17 residues. J was trimmed by 3 bases and V by 5 bases; bases with no gene match: 8. The CDR3 protein is CASSGTGTGGFGNTIYF. The CDR3 nucleotides are TGTGCCAGCAGCGGCACCGGGACAGGGGGCTTTGGAAACACCATATATTTT.

The chain combines TRBV18 with TRBJ1-1; D may be TRBD1 (5 bases). V was shortened by 2 bases and J by 7 bases, with 11 bases between the two germline ends. This CDR3 region has 13 residues. Germline V CDR1 and CDR2: KGHSH, LQKENI. CDR3 nucleotide sequence: TGTGCCAGCTCACCATTCAGGGTCGGTGAAGCTTTCTTT. Protein: CASSPFRVGEAFF. The full variable domain, with the rest looked up from reference TRBV18 and TRBJ1-1, is NAGVMQNPRHLVRRRGQEARLRCSPMKGHSHVYWYRQLPEEGLKFMVYLQKENIIDESGMPKERFSAEFPKEGPSILRIQQVVRGDSAAYFCASSPFRVGEAFFGQGTRLTVV.

The rearrangement uses TRBV6-4 and TRBJ1-2, with D perhaps TRBD1 (6 bases). Trimming cost V 5 bases and J 7 bases, with 17 bases left between them. The CDR3 loop spans 14 amino acids. Germline V CDR1 and CDR2: MRHNA, SNTAGT. Here the CDR3 DNA reads TGTGCCAGCAGTCAATCACCAACAGGGTTTGGCTACACCTTC. Its protein is CASSQSPTGFGYTF.

With respect to this clone: This specimen includes other DNA sequences encoding the same CDR3. This chain joins TRBV25-1 and TRBJ2-2; D unresolved. Trimming removed 3 bases at V and 2 bases at J, with 13 bases between. The CDR3 runs to 16 residues. Germline V gene lookup returns CDR1 MGHDK and CDR2 SYGVNS. This chain's CDR3 is CASSDSAGRNTGELFF. CDR3 DNA: TGTGCCAGCAGTGATTCTGCAGGCAGAAACACCGGGGAGCTGTTTTTT.

The chain links TRBV5-1 to TRBJ2-1, with 7 bases matching TRBD2. With 2 bases clipped from V and 7 bases from J, the junction kept 9 bases outside the gene matches. Germline assignment: CDR1 SGHRS and CDR2 YFSETQ. This CDR3 spans 15 amino acids. The CDR3 DNA reads as TGCGCCAGCAGCTTAAGAACTAGCGATATGAATGAGCAGTTCTTC. Translation: CASSLRTSDMNEQFF.

This sequence joins TRBV18 and TRBJ2-2; D is ambiguous. Trimming pared 3 bases from V and 5 bases from J, leaving 4 bases between. Germline values: CDR1 KGHSH, CDR2 LQKENI. This CDR3 region has 12 residues. CDR3 sequence: CASSPPTGELFF. CDR3 nucleotides: TGTGCCAGCTCACCTCCAACCGGGGAGCTGTTTTTT.

The rearrangement joins TRBV5-1 to TRBJ2-3; TRBD1 matches at 8 bases. This CDR3 region has 16 residues. V trimming: 4 bases; J trimming: 2 bases; junction bases outside the gene matches: 9. CDR1 and CDR2 (germline): SGHRS, YFSETQ. In nucleotides, the CDR3 is TGCGCCAGCAGCAGGACAGGGCCCCCGAACACAGATACGCAGTATTTT. This codes for CASSRTGPPNTDTQYF.

In its sample, this clone was seen once. The chain couples TRBV4-1 to TRBJ1-4; 9 nucleotides align to TRBD1. The J segment lost 11 bases and the V segment lost 4 bases, leaving 14 bases of the junction unmatched. In germline, CDR1 is MGHRA, CDR2 YSYEKL. The CDR3 consists of 16 residues. CDR3 bases: TGCGCCAGCAGCCGGGGACAGGGTCAGATAACGACTAAACTGTTTTTT. Protein sequence: CASSRGQGQITTKLFF.

The CDR3 nucleotides read TGCGCCAGCAGCCAAGGGGGGACAAGGGCTGAAAAACTGTTTTTT. Translated, it gives CASSQGGTRAEKLFF. The chain combines TRBV4-3 with TRBJ1-4; D is possibly TRBD1 (6 bases). The CDR3 covers 15 residues. Germline lookup yields CDR1 LGHNA and CDR2 YSLEER. V lost 1 base, J lost 7 bases, and 13 bases lay in between.

The genes are TRBV5-1 and TRBJ2-2, with TRBD2 identical over 7 bases. V lost 0 bases and J lost 2; bases outside the gene matches: 7. CDR1 and CDR2 from the germline V gene are SGHRS and YFSETQ. This CDR3 spans 17 amino acids. The CDR3 DNA sequence: TGCGCCAGCAGCTTGGGTGTGAGCGGGATTAACACCGGGGAGCTGTTTTTT. Protein sequence: CASSLGVSGINTGELFF.

The V and J genes are TRBV7-9 and TRBJ1-1; D call uncertain. Germline V gene data show CDR1 as SEHNR and CDR2 as FQNEAQ (reference sequence). The ends were cut back, 2 bases at V and 9 bases at J, with 10 bases in the middle. The CDR3 length is 12 residues. CDR3 DNA sequence: TGTGCCAGCAGCTTATACACAGTACAAGCTTTCTTT. It is translated as CASSLYTVQAFF.

This sequence joins TRBV4-1 and TRBJ2-6, with D perhaps matching TRBD2 (5 bases). The CDR3 length is 16 residues. V was cut by 3 bases and J by 1 base, with 10 bases left in between. Germline V lookup: CDR1 MGHRA, CDR2 YSYEKL. The CDR3 protein is CASSQPTGSGANVLTF. The CDR3 nucleotides are TGCGCCAGCAGCCAGCCGACGGGGTCTGGGGCCAACGTCCTGACTTTC.

The rearrangement links TRBV9 to TRBJ1-2; D ambiguous. Deletions cut 4 bases from V and 2 bases from J, with 3 bases between. This CDR3 spans 11 amino acids. Germline V gene lookup returns CDR1 SGDLS and CDR2 YYNGEE. As DNA, the CDR3 is TGTGCCAGCAGCCAAAACTATGGCTACACCTTC. Its translation: CASSQNYGYTF.

The J gene is TRBJ2-7, the V gene TRBV9; D gene uncertain. V dropped 4 bases and J dropped 1 base, with 6 bases sitting between them. There are 12 residues in the CDR3. Germline CDR1 reads SGDLS; CDR2 reads YYNGEE. The CDR3 reads CASSPPSYEQYF. The CDR3 coding sequence is TGTGCCAGCAGCCCTCCTTCCTACGAGCAGTACTTC.

The chain links TRBV9 to TRBJ2-1; 7 nucleotides match TRBD2. CDR3 length equals 16 residues. J was trimmed by 5 bases and V by 0 bases; bases with no gene match: 8. Germline V gene sequence: CDR1 SGDLS, CDR2 YYNGEE. This CDR3 is CASSVEQRDPHNEQFF. Written as DNA, the CDR3 is TGTGCCAGCAGCGTAGAGCAGCGGGATCCCCACAATGAGCAGTTCTTC. The full variable domain, completed using reference TRBV9 and TRBJ2-1, is DSGVTQTPKHLITATGQRVTLRCSPRSGDLSVYWYQQSLDQGLQFLIQYYNGEERAKGNILERFSAQQFPDLHSELNLSSLELGDSALYFCASSVEQRDPHNEQFFGPGTRLTVL.

The V gene is TRBV6-1, the J gene TRBJ1-2; D call uncertain. The CDR3 totals 16 residues. Trimming removed 0 bases from V and 7 bases from J, with 18 bases in between. Germline CDR1 MNHNS, CDR2 SASEGT. The CDR3 nucleotides are TGTGCCAGCAGTGAAGCACCGGTCCCTCGGAGGAGTGGCTACACCTTC. It specifies CASSEAPVPRRSGYTF.

The genes are TRBV5-1 and TRBJ1-2; TRBD1 matches 7 bases. Germline V gene lookup returns CDR1 SGHRS and CDR2 YFSETQ. The length of the CDR3 is 14 residues. Germline trimming cut 0 bases from V and 4 bases from J; bases unmatched to any gene: 3. CDR3 coding DNA: TGCGCCAGCAGCTTGGAAGGGACAGCCTATGGCTACACCTTC. Translating it yields CASSLEGTAYGYTF.

The chain combines TRBV20-1 with TRBJ2-7; maybe TRBD1 (6 bases). V lost 4 bases and J 4 bases, leaving 8 bases between the germline ends. This CDR3 region has 11 residues. CDR1 is DFQATT and CDR2 is SNEGSKA in the germline V gene (reference sequence). The CDR3 nucleotides are TGCAGTGCTACAGACAGGTACGAGCAGTACTTC. It codes for CSATDRYEQYF.

The chain carries TRBV9 and TRBJ2-3; 7 bases are a match to TRBD2. The CDR3 extends over 16 amino acids. After removal of 0 bases from V and 2 bases from J, the junction contained 6 bases not matched to a gene. The germline gives CDR1 SGDLS, CDR2 YYNGEE. The CDR3 DNA is TGTGCCAGCAGCGTAGTGCCTAGCGGTAACACAGATACGCAGTATTTT. Its translation: CASSVVPSGNTDTQYF.

This clone appeared once. The chain uses TRBV7-9 and TRBJ2-1; 7 nucleotides align to TRBD1. The trim removed 0 bases at V and 3 bases at J, leaving 5 bases unmatched. This CDR3 has 16 amino acids. The germline V gene has CDR1 SEHNR and CDR2 FQNEAQ (reference sequence). The CDR3 DNA reads as TGTGCCAGCAGCTTAGCCACGGGACAGCACTACAATGAGCAGTTCTTC. Translation gives CASSLATGQHYNEQFF.

This clone was counted between two and nine times. The chain couples TRBV2 to TRBJ1-1; 7 positions agree with TRBD1. Unmatched junction bases numbered 5, after V lost 2 bases and J lost 2 bases. This CDR3 contains 15 residues. From germline, CDR1 is SNHLY and CDR2 FYNNEI. CDR3 in DNA: TGTGCCAGCAGTGAAACAGGGGACGTAAACACTGAAGCTTTCTTT. Its translation is CASSETGDVNTEAFF.

This clone occurred once. This sequence joins TRBV18 and TRBJ2-1, with 14 bases lining up with TRBD2. The CDR3 runs to 19 residues. The V gene's germline CDR1 is KGHSH and CDR2 LQKENI. Losses at the gene ends were 4 bases for V and 2 bases for J; bases not matched to a gene: 10. The CDR3 spells CASSLKTSGRGGTYNEQFF. The CDR3 DNA is TGTGCCAGCTCACTCAAGACTAGCGGGAGGGGAGGGACCTACAATGAGCAGTTCTTC. The whole variable domain, filled in from reference TRBV18 and TRBJ2-1, reads NAGVMQNPRHLVRRRGQEARLRCSPMKGHSHVYWYRQLPEEGLKFMVYLQKENIIDESGMPKERFSAEFPKEGPSILRIQQVVRGDSAAYFCASSLKTSGRGGTYNEQFFGPGTRLTVL.

J is TRBJ2-7 and V is TRBV23-1, with 8 positions matching TRBD2. TRBV23-1 is an ORF, and what it does is uncertain. Germline trimming cut 2 bases from V and 3 bases from J; bases unmatched to any gene: 9. CDR3 length: 16 residues. Here the CDR3 DNA reads TGCGCCAGCAGTCAACTAGCGGGCGGAACCTACTACGAGCAGTACTTC. Translating gives CASSQLAGGTYYEQYF.